The rows below give T cell receptor beta chains drawn from one sample of a study of blood T cell repertoires in COVID-19. Repertoires were generated with immunoSEQ multiplex PCR, while TCRdb's copy carries only in-frame clones and drops some. The data hold over 90,000 clones, with under 90% observed a single time. Sequencing was done on a sample of peripheral blood. The source is a human donor in a cohort sampled during active or convalescent COVID-19. Both conserved end residues are part of each CDR3. The D gene is left open where the match is weak. Only some rows state a clone size, as once, few, many or a class for expanded clones.

clone_size: .; j_call: TRBJ1-2; v_call: TRBV5-4; d_call: TRBD1; cdr3_aa: CASSLGAPGQGNGYTF; cdr3_nt: TGTGCCAGCAGCTTGGGGGCCCCGGGACAGGGAAATGGCTACACCTTC
clone_size: once; j_call: TRBJ1-6; v_call: TRBV27; d_call: .; cdr3_aa: CASSLTGMGNSPLHF; cdr3_nt: TGTGCCAGCAGTTTAACAGGGATGGGTAATTCACCCCTCCACTTT
clone_size: .; j_call: TRBJ2-1; v_call: TRBV9; d_call: TRBD1; cdr3_aa: CASSANRDSQFF; cdr3_nt: TGTGCCAGCAGCGCTAACCGGGACAGTCAGTTCTTC
clone_size: .; j_call: TRBJ2-1; v_call: TRBV6-5; d_call: .; cdr3_aa: CASSQRGYNEQFF; cdr3_nt: TGTGCCAGCAGTCAAAGGGGATACAATGAGCAGTTCTTC
clone_size: .; j_call: TRBJ2-4; v_call: TRBV28; d_call: .; cdr3_aa: CASSFGAWAGAVDIQYF; cdr3_nt: TGTGCCAGCAGTTTTGGCGCTTGGGCGGGGGCTGTAGACATTCAGTACTTC
clone_size: .; j_call: TRBJ1-6; v_call: TRBV18; d_call: .; cdr3_aa: CASSASGENSPLHF; cdr3_nt: TGTGCCAGCTCAGCCTCAGGGGAGAATTCACCCCTCCACTTT
clone_size: .; j_call: TRBJ2-7; v_call: TRBV27; d_call: TRBD1; cdr3_aa: CASSSNPGQGAYEQYF; cdr3_nt: TGTGCCAGCAGTTCAAACCCGGGACAGGGGGCGTACGAGCAGTACTTC
clone_size: .; j_call: TRBJ1-3; v_call: TRBV2; d_call: TRBD1; cdr3_aa: CASSIRQGSGNTIYF; cdr3_nt: TGTGCCAGCAGTATCCGACAGGGCTCTGGAAACACCATATATTTT
clone_size: .; j_call: TRBJ1-1; v_call: TRBV18; d_call: .; cdr3_aa: CASSPGSSGTEAFF; cdr3_nt: TGTGCCAGCTCACCGGGGAGCTCTGGCACTGAAGCTTTCTTT
clone_size: .; j_call: TRBJ2-3; v_call: TRBV3-1/TRBV3-2; d_call: TRBD1; cdr3_aa: CASRGAGTGAGDTQYF; cdr3_nt: TGTGCCAGCAGGGGGGCCGGGACAGGGGCTGGGGATACGCAGTATTTT
clone_size: .; j_call: TRBJ1-1; v_call: TRBV11-2; d_call: TRBD1; cdr3_aa: CASSPPDRGVDTEAFF; cdr3_nt: TGTGCCAGCAGCCCCCCAGACAGGGGGGTAGACACTGAAGCTTTCTTT
clone_size: .; j_call: TRBJ2-3; v_call: TRBV6-6; d_call: TRBD2; cdr3_aa: CASKNGGTDTQYF; cdr3_nt: TGTGCCAGTAAAAACGGGGGGACAGATACGCAGTATTTT
clone_size: .; j_call: TRBJ1-2; v_call: TRBV9; d_call: TRBD1; cdr3_aa: CASTPGQGSYGYTF; cdr3_nt: TGTGCCAGCACCCCGGGACAGGGAAGTTATGGCTACACCTTC
clone_size: .; j_call: TRBJ1-2; v_call: TRBV13; d_call: TRBD1; cdr3_aa: CASSQAGTGKGGYTF; cdr3_nt: TGTGCCAGCAGTCAGGCCGGGACAGGGAAGGGTGGCTACACCTTC
clone_size: few; j_call: TRBJ2-2; v_call: TRBV11-2; d_call: TRBD2; cdr3_aa: CASSFPTSGGNTGELFF; cdr3_nt: TGTGCCAGCAGCTTCCCAACTAGCGGGGGGAACACCGGGGAGCTGTTTTTT
clone_size: .; j_call: TRBJ1-1; v_call: TRBV10-2; d_call: .; cdr3_aa: CARREGLNTEAFF; cdr3_nt: TGCGCCCGCCGGGAGGGGTTGAACACTGAAGCTTTCTTT
clone_size: .; j_call: TRBJ1-5; v_call: TRBV28; d_call: .; cdr3_aa: CASSYSRFYSNQPQHF; cdr3_nt: TGTGCCAGCAGTTATTCCAGGTTTTATAGCAATCAGCCCCAGCATTTT
clone_size: .; j_call: TRBJ2-1; v_call: TRBV4-2; d_call: TRBD2; cdr3_aa: CASSQASSGGPPYNEQFF; cdr3_nt: TGTGCCAGCAGCCAAGCGTCTAGCGGGGGGCCGCCGTACAATGAGCAGTTCTTC
clone_size: .; j_call: TRBJ1-3; v_call: TRBV5-1; d_call: .; cdr3_aa: CASSSEGGTSGNTIYF; cdr3_nt: TGCGCCAGCAGCTCGGAGGGAGGGACCTCTGGAAACACCATATATTTT
clone_size: .; j_call: TRBJ1-2; v_call: TRBV5-1; d_call: .; cdr3_aa: CASSLGGGEAGYTF; cdr3_nt: TGCGCCAGCAGCTTGGGTGGGGGCGAGGCCGGCTACACCTTC
clone_size: once; j_call: TRBJ1-5; v_call: TRBV6-1; d_call: TRBD1; cdr3_aa: CASSEAGTGGPDQPQHF; cdr3_nt: TGTGCCAGCAGTGAAGCCGGGACAGGGGGCCCGGATCAGCCCCAGCATTTT
clone_size: .; j_call: TRBJ1-4; v_call: TRBV2; d_call: .; cdr3_aa: CASSDRDTRANEKLFF; cdr3_nt: TGTGCCAGCAGTGACAGGGATACGCGAGCTAATGAAAAACTGTTTTTT
clone_size: once; j_call: TRBJ2-1; v_call: TRBV7-3; d_call: TRBD2; cdr3_aa: CASRPSGGYIHEQFF; cdr3_nt: TGTGCCAGCAGACCTAGCGGGGGGTATATTCATGAGCAGTTCTTC
clone_size: .; j_call: TRBJ1-1; v_call: TRBV29-1; d_call: .; cdr3_aa: CSAGIYVNTEAFF; cdr3_nt: TGCAGCGCGGGAATTTATGTGAACACTGAAGCTTTCTTT
clone_size: few; j_call: TRBJ1-2; v_call: TRBV10-2; d_call: TRBD1; cdr3_aa: CASSQSGTGFGYTF; cdr3_nt: TGCGCCAGCAGTCAAAGTGGGACAGGGTTTGGCTACACCTTC
clone_size: few; j_call: TRBJ2-7; v_call: TRBV4-2; d_call: .; cdr3_aa: CASSQELLGPYEQYF; cdr3_nt: TGTGCCAGCAGCCAAGAATTGCTGGGCCCCTACGAGCAGTACTTC
clone_size: .; j_call: TRBJ2-7; v_call: TRBV11-2; d_call: .; cdr3_aa: CASSLELRPWDEQYF; cdr3_nt: TGTGCCAGCAGTCTAGAGCTACGCCCCTGGGACGAGCAGTACTTC
clone_size: once; j_call: TRBJ1-1; v_call: TRBV30; d_call: .; cdr3_aa: CACKDKRNTEAFF; cdr3_nt: TGTGCCTGTAAGGACAAAAGGAACACTGAAGCTTTCTTT
clone_size: .; j_call: TRBJ2-2; v_call: TRBV24-1; d_call: .; cdr3_aa: CATSEWAVGTGELFF; cdr3_nt: TGTGCCACCAGTGAATGGGCCGTGGGCACCGGGGAGCTGTTTTTT
clone_size: .; j_call: TRBJ1-1; v_call: TRBV28; d_call: .; cdr3_aa: CASSLRGRDTEAFF; cdr3_nt: TGTGCCAGCAGTTTACGGGGGAGGGACACTGAAGCTTTCTTT
clone_size: few; j_call: TRBJ1-1; v_call: TRBV2; d_call: TRBD1; cdr3_aa: CASSANRGHTEAFF; cdr3_nt: TGTGCCAGCAGTGCCAACAGGGGACACACTGAAGCTTTCTTT
clone_size: .; j_call: TRBJ2-7; v_call: TRBV11-3; d_call: TRBD1; cdr3_aa: CASSLDRDFYEQYF; cdr3_nt: TGTGCCAGCAGCCTGGACAGGGACTTCTACGAGCAGTACTTC
clone_size: .; j_call: TRBJ2-7; v_call: TRBV7-2; d_call: .; cdr3_aa: CASGFTGYYEQYF; cdr3_nt: TGTGCCAGCGGATTTACAGGGTACTACGAGCAGTACTTC
clone_size: .; j_call: TRBJ2-1; v_call: TRBV3-1/TRBV3-2; d_call: TRBD1; cdr3_aa: CASSQGPQKGATYNEQFF; cdr3_nt: TGTGCCAGCAGCCAAGGTCCCCAGAAGGGGGCCACCTACAATGAGCAGTTCTTC
clone_size: .; j_call: TRBJ2-7; v_call: TRBV7-9; d_call: .; cdr3_aa: CASSPPAWVNEQYF; cdr3_nt: TGTGCCAGCAGCCCTCCAGCGTGGGTTAACGAGCAGTACTTC
clone_size: .; j_call: TRBJ2-1; v_call: TRBV5-1; d_call: .; cdr3_aa: CASSAGINEQFF; cdr3_nt: TGCGCCAGCAGCGCGGGGATCAATGAGCAGTTCTTC
clone_size: .; j_call: TRBJ2-4; v_call: TRBV25-1; d_call: .; cdr3_aa: CASSESSGWHIQYF; cdr3_nt: TGTGCCAGCAGTGAATCTTCAGGGTGGCACATTCAGTACTTC
clone_size: .; j_call: TRBJ1-4; v_call: TRBV24-1; d_call: TRBD1; cdr3_aa: CATSDPGGASEKLFF; cdr3_nt: TGTGCCACCAGTGACCCAGGGGGCGCGTCTGAAAAACTGTTTTTT
clone_size: .; j_call: TRBJ1-1; v_call: TRBV3-1/TRBV3-2; d_call: .; cdr3_aa: CASSQGDKQDKAFF; cdr3_nt: TGTGCCAGCAGCCAAGGGGACAAGCAAGACAAGGCTTTCTTT
clone_size: .; j_call: TRBJ2-5; v_call: TRBV28; d_call: TRBD2; cdr3_aa: CASSLPSGTQYF; cdr3_nt: TGTGCCAGCAGTTTACCTAGCGGGACCCAGTACTTC
clone_size: .; j_call: TRBJ2-1; v_call: TRBV11-3; d_call: .; cdr3_aa: CASSLVSGYNEQFF; cdr3_nt: TGTGCCAGCAGCTTAGTCTCCGGCTACAATGAGCAGTTCTTC
clone_size: .; j_call: TRBJ1-2; v_call: TRBV5-4; d_call: .; cdr3_aa: CASSFGGENYGYTF; cdr3_nt: TGTGCCAGCAGCTTCGGGGGAGAGAACTATGGCTACACCTTC
clone_size: few; j_call: TRBJ2-7; v_call: TRBV27; d_call: TRBD1; cdr3_aa: CASSMGQSLSEQYF; cdr3_nt: TGTGCCAGCAGTATGGGACAGAGTTTGAGCGAGCAGTACTTC
clone_size: .; j_call: TRBJ1-2; v_call: TRBV9; d_call: .; cdr3_aa: CASSGVQGGGNYGYTF; cdr3_nt: TGTGCCAGCAGCGGAGTCCAGGGAGGGGGGAACTATGGCTACACCTTC
clone_size: .; j_call: TRBJ2-1; v_call: TRBV7-7; d_call: .; cdr3_aa: CASSQTRVTYNEQFF; cdr3_nt: TGTGCCAGCAGCCAAACTAGGGTCACCTACAATGAGCAGTTCTTC
clone_size: .; j_call: TRBJ1-4; v_call: TRBV18; d_call: TRBD1; cdr3_aa: CASSYRQGGNEKLFF; cdr3_nt: TGTGCCAGCTCTTACCGACAGGGCGGTAATGAAAAACTGTTTTTT
clone_size: .; j_call: TRBJ1-1; v_call: TRBV27; d_call: .; cdr3_aa: CASRITGRTEAFF; cdr3_nt: TGTGCCAGCAGAATCACAGGGAGAACTGAAGCTTTCTTT
clone_size: few; j_call: TRBJ2-3; v_call: TRBV28; d_call: TRBD2; cdr3_aa: CASSLGTSPSTDTQYF; cdr3_nt: TGTGCCAGCAGTTTGGGGACTAGCCCTAGCACAGATACGCAGTATTTT
clone_size: few; j_call: TRBJ2-3; v_call: TRBV7-9; d_call: .; cdr3_aa: CASRPEADTQYF; cdr3_nt: TGTGCCAGCAGACCAGAAGCAGATACGCAGTATTTT
clone_size: .; j_call: TRBJ1-5; v_call: TRBV4-1; d_call: .; cdr3_aa: CASSQESGFNQPQHF; cdr3_nt: TGCGCCAGCAGCCAAGAGTCGGGATTCAATCAGCCCCAGCATTTT
clone_size: .; j_call: TRBJ1-5; v_call: TRBV6-6; d_call: TRBD1; cdr3_aa: CASQGAGGRSNQPQHF; cdr3_nt: TGTGCCAGCCAAGGGGCAGGGGGCAGGAGCAATCAGCCCCAGCATTTT